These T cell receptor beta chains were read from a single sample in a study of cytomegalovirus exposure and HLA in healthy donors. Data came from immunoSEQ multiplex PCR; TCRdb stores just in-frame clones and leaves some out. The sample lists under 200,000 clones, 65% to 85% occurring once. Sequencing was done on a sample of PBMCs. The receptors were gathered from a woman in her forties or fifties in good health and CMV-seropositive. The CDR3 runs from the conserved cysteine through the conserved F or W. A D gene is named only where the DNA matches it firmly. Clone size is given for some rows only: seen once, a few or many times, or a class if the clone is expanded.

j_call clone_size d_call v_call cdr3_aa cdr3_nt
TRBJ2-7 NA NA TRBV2 CASSESGLTYEQYF TGTGCCAGCAGTGAATCGGGTCTAACCTACGAGCAGTACTTC
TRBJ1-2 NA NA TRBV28 CASSFGGNRHYGYTF TGTGCCAGCAGTTTTGGGGGGAATCGGCACTATGGCTACACCTTC
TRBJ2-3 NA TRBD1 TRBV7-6 CASSPGQGAIDTQYF TGTGCCAGCAGCCCCGGACAGGGGGCAATCGATACGCAGTATTTT
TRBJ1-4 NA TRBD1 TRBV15 CATSMLGQGGRKLFF TGTGCCACCAGTATGCTTGGACAGGGGGGAAGGAAACTGTTTTTT
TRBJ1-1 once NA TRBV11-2 CASSLRLGEEVNTEAFF TGTGCCAGCAGCTTAAGGTTAGGGGAGGAAGTGAACACTGAAGCTTTCTTT
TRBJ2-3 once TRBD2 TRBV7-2 CASSLSTSGGPNTQYF TGTGCCAGCAGCTTATCGACTAGCGGGGGGCCGAATACGCAGTATTTT
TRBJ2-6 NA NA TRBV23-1 CASPPTRSKANVLTF TGCGCCAGCCCCCCCACGAGGAGTAAGGCCAACGTCCTGACTTTC
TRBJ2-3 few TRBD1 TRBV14 CASSQDHRDRGGSTQYF TGTGCCAGCAGCCAAGATCATCGGGACAGGGGTGGAAGTACGCAGTATTTT
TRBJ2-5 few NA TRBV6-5 CASSYEQGRETQYF TGTGCCAGCAGTTACGAACAGGGCAGAGAGACCCAGTACTTC
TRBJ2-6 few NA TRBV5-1 CASSWGWSRAISGANVLTF TGCGCCAGCAGCTGGGGATGGAGCAGGGCCATCTCTGGGGCCAACGTCCTGACTTTC
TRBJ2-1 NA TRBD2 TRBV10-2 CASSVAGVGYEQFF TGCGCCAGCAGTGTAGCGGGAGTGGGCTATGAGCAGTTCTTC
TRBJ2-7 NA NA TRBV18 CASSPPGLQHYEQYF TGTGCCAGCTCACCACCGGGACTGCAGCACTACGAGCAGTACTTC
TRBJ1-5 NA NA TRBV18 CASSPGERGNQPQHF TGTGCCAGCTCACCAGGGGAGAGGGGCAATCAGCCCCAGCATTTT
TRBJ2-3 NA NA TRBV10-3 CAISELTGSDTQYF TGTGCCATCAGTGAGTTAACAGGGTCAGATACGCAGTATTTT
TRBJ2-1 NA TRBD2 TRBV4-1 CASSQDLAGAYNEQFF TGCGCCAGCAGCCAAGATTTAGCGGGAGCCTACAATGAGCAGTTCTTC
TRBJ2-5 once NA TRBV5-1 CASSPGGGGETQYF TGCGCCAGCAGCCCGGGGGGCGGTGGAGAGACCCAGTACTTC
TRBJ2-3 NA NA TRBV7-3 CASSLGPTSTDTQYF TGTGCCAGCAGCTTAGGGCCAACTAGCACAGATACGCAGTATTTT
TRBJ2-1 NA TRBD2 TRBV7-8 CASSLASGGGLVEQFF TGTGCCAGCAGCTTAGCTAGCGGGGGGGGTTTAGTCGAGCAGTTCTTC
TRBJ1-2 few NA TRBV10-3 CAISESNRLSIGYTF TGTGCCATCAGTGAGTCGAACAGGTTATCGATTGGCTACACCTTC
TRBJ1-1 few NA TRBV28 CASSFGGINTEAFF TGTGCCAGCAGTTTCGGAGGGATAAACACTGAAGCTTTCTTT
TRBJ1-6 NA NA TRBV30 CAWKGEANSPLHF TGTGCCTGGAAGGGAGAGGCTAATTCACCCCTCCACTTT
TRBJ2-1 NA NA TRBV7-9 CASSLEERREQFF TGTGCCAGCAGCTTAGAAGAGCGACGTGAGCAGTTCTTC
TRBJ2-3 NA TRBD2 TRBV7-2 CATASERGITDTQYF TGTGCCACCGCCTCTGAGCGGGGAATCACAGATACGCAGTATTTT
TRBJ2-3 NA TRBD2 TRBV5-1 CASTHRSAGGTDTQYF TGCGCCAGCACTCATCGGTCTGCGGGGGGCACAGATACGCAGTATTTT
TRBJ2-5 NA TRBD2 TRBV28 CASSPAGEETQYF TGTGCCAGCAGTCCCGCGGGAGAGGAGACCCAGTACTTC
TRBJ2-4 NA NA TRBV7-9 CSSSFLEGVTKNIQYF TGTTCCAGCAGCTTTCTAGAGGGGGTAACCAAAAACATTCAGTACTTC
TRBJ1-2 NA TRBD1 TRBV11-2 CASSAIRAIDRVNSYTF TGTGCCAGCAGCGCGATTAGGGCCATCGACAGGGTTAATAGCTACACCTTC
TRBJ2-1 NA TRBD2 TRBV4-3 CASSPSLGSGGAGPYEQFF TGCGCCAGCAGCCCTTCCCTGGGTAGCGGGGGGGCTGGCCCCTATGAGCAGTTCTTC
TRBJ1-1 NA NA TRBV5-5 CASSLGWRGGRTEAFF TGTGCCAGCAGCTTGGGGTGGCGAGGGGGTAGGACTGAAGCTTTCTTT
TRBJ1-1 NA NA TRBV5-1 CASSQQGRGNTEAFF TGCGCCAGCAGTCAACAGGGACGGGGGAACACTGAAGCTTTCTTT
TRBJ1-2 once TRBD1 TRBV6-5 CASSYPQGAGYGYTF TGTGCCAGCAGTTACCCCCAGGGGGCAGGCTATGGCTACACCTTC
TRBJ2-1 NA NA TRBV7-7 CASSSGLDPYNEQFF TGTGCTAGCAGTTCAGGACTGGACCCTTACAATGAGCAGTTCTTC
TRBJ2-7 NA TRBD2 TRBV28 CASNIAGLAGWEQYF TGTGCCAGCAATATAGCGGGACTAGCGGGGTGGGAGCAGTACTTC
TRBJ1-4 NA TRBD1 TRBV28 CASSPFGQGYEKLFF TGTGCCAGCAGCCCCTTCGGACAGGGATATGAAAAACTGTTTTTT
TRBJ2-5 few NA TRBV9 CASSVADMTLETQYF TGTGCCAGCAGCGTAGCTGACATGACGCTGGAGACCCAGTACTTC
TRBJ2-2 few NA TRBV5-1 CASRLAMGTGELFF TGCGCCAGCAGGCTAGCGATGGGCACCGGGGAGCTGTTTTTT